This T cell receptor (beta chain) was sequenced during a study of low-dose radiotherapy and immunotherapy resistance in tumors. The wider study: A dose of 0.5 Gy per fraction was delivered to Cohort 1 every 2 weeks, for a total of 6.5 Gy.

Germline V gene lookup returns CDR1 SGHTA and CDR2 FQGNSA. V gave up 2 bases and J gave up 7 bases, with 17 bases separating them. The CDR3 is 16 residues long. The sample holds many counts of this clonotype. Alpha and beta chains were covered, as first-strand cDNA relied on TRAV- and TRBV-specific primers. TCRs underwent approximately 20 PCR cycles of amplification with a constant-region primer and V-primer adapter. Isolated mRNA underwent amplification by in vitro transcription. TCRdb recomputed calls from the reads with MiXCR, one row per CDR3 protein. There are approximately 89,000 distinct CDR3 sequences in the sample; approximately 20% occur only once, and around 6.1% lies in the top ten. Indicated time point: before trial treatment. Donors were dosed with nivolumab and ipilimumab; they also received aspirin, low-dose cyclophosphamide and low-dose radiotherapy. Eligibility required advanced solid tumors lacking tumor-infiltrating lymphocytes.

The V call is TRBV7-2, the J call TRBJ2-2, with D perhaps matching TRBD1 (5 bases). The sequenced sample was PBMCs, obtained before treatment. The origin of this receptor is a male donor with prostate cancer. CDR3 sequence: CASSLNFGRVSGELFF. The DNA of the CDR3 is TGTGCCAGCAGCTTAAATTTTGGCAGGGTGAGCGGGGAGCTGTTTTTT.